The 22 T cell receptor beta chains below come from one sample, sequenced in a study of shared clonotypes between healthy human individuals. The data were produced by immunoSEQ multiplex PCR, yet TCRdb's version contains in-frame clones alone and is incomplete. The sample has some 2,000,000 clones, 90% to 95% seen once. Sequencing input: naive CD4+ T cells sorted from blood. Sample subset: CD45RA+ positively selected. The receptors come from a man aged 18 to 30 in good health.

The chain carries TRBV11-2 and TRBJ1-5; no firm D call. V lost 5 bases and J 6 bases, leaving 14 bases between the germline ends. The germline CDR1 and CDR2 sequences are SGHAT and FQNNGV. This CDR3 contains 14 residues. The CDR3 protein is CASSPIDGSQPQHF. In nucleotides, the CDR3 is TGTGCCAGCAGCCCCATAGATGGGAGTCAGCCCCAGCATTTT.

Notes on this clone: Other nucleotide sequences from this sample produce the same CDR3. The genes are TRBV10-3 and TRBJ2-7; unclear D gene. This CDR3 spans 14 amino acids. V shed 0 bases and J shed 0 bases, with 6 bases lying between them. Germline values: CDR1 ENHRY, CDR2 SYGVKD. This CDR3 is CAISESGTSYEQYF. CDR3 DNA sequence: TGTGCCATCAGTGAGTCAGGCACCTCCTACGAGCAGTACTTC.

This sequence joins TRBV10-2 and TRBJ2-5; unclear D gene. The CDR3 has 13 residues. V gave up 3 bases and J gave up 3 bases, with 8 bases separating them. Germline V lookup: CDR1 WSHSY, CDR2 SAAADI. The CDR3 sequence is CASSDKRKETQYF. The CDR3 region has the DNA TGCGCCAGCAGTGATAAGAGAAAAGAGACCCAGTACTTC.

The gene calls are TRBV30 and TRBJ2-2, with a tentative D call TRBD2 (6 bases). Trimming removed 5 bases from V and 6 bases from J, with 10 bases in between. CDR1 is GTSNPN and CDR2 is SVGIG in the germline V gene (reference sequence). The CDR3 loop spans 12 amino acids. This chain's CDR3 is CAWGGVPGELFF. The CDR3 DNA follows: TGTGCCTGGGGCGGGGTGCCCGGGGAGCTGTTTTTT.

This clone has a single count. This sequence joins TRBV28 and TRBJ2-4; weak D call: TRBD1 (6 bases). This CDR3 has 13 residues. The germline V gene encodes CDR1 MDHEN and CDR2 SYDVKM. V dropped 7 bases and J dropped 6 bases, with 13 bases sitting between them. The CDR3 loop reads CASTLPGVNIQYF. The DNA for the CDR3 is TGTGCCAGCACTCTACCAGGGGTAAACATTCAGTACTTC.

Note on this clone: The same CDR3 is also encoded by other DNA sequences in this sample. This chain joins TRBV6-1 and TRBJ1-2; no definite D call. V gave up 8 bases and J gave up 4 bases, with 8 bases separating them. CDR3 length: 11 amino acids. Per the germline V gene, CDR1 is MNHNS and CDR2 is SASEGT. The CDR3 protein is CASSVGYGYTF. The CDR3 DNA follows: TGTGCCAGCTCGGTCGGCTATGGCTACACCTTC.

The V call is TRBV5-1, the J call TRBJ2-2, with D unresolved. CDR1 SGHRS and CDR2 YFSETQ come from the germline V gene. V dropped 4 bases and J dropped 0 bases, with 7 bases sitting between them. The CDR3 has 14 residues. CDR3 in DNA: TGCGCCAGCAGCGTGGGTGCGAACACCGGGGAGCTGTTTTTT. Amino acids: CASSVGANTGELFF. The variable domain in full, completed from reference TRBV5-1 and TRBJ2-2, reads KAGVTQTPRYLIKTRGQQVTLSCSPISGHRSVSWYQQTPGQGLQFLFEYFSETQRNKGNFPGRFSGRQFSNSRSEMNVSTLELGDSALYLCASSVGANTGELFFGEGSRLTVL.

The rearrangement uses TRBV28 and TRBJ2-7; 7 bases fit TRBD2. This CDR3 comprises 19 residues. Trimming removed 0 bases from V and 6 bases from J; junction bases left unmatched: 20. The germline CDR1 and CDR2 sequences are MDHEN and SYDVKM. Here the CDR3 DNA reads TGTGCCAGCAGTTTATGGCCCCCAATTCGGCAGCCGGGGGGAGGCGAGCAGTACTTC. Its protein is CASSLWPPIRQPGGGEQYF.

The rearrangement uses TRBV10-3 and TRBJ2-3; D gene unclear. The germline V gene encodes CDR1 ENHRY and CDR2 SYGVKD. Trimming left V 3 bases short and J 4 bases short, with 14 bases between. The CDR3 is 15 amino acids. CDR3 in amino acids: CAISDPSSEADTQYF. The CDR3 region has the DNA TGTGCCATCAGTGATCCCTCTTCTGAGGCAGATACGCAGTATTTT.

The V and J genes are TRBV9 and TRBJ2-3; D remains ambiguous. V gave up 4 bases and J gave up 3 bases, with 12 bases separating them. Germline-derived CDR1 and CDR2 are SGDLS and YYNGEE. The CDR3 spans 14 residues. CDR3 nucleotide sequence: TGTGCCAGCAGCTCCCTCCTCGGTACAGATACGCAGTATTTT. It yields the protein CASSSLLGTDTQYF.

V gene TRBV30 combines with J gene TRBJ1-5, with D unclear. CDR1 and CDR2 (germline): GTSNPN, SVGIG (reference sequence). The CDR3 consists of 13 residues. The V and J ends lost 2 bases and 2 bases respectively, with 7 bases between them. CDR3 loop: CAWSLDGNQPQHF. CDR3 nucleotide sequence: TGTGCCTGGAGTCTTGATGGCAATCAGCCCCAGCATTTT. Full variable domain (remainder filled in from reference TRBV30 and TRBJ1-5): SQTIHQWPATLVQPVGSPLSLECTVEGTSNPNLYWYRQAAGRGLQLLFYSVGIGQISSEVPQNLSASRPQDRQFILSSKKLLLSDSGFYLCAWSLDGNQPQHFGDGTRLSIL.

The rearrangement uses TRBV28 and TRBJ1-4; 8 nucleotides line up with TRBD1. V trimming: 5 bases; J trimming: 8 bases; junction bases outside the gene matches: 10. CDR1 MDHEN and CDR2 SYDVKM come from the germline V gene. The CDR3 runs to 15 residues. DNA of the CDR3: TGTGCCAGCAGTCCGGGGACAGGCTTGTGGGAAAAACTGTTTTTT. Translating it yields CASSPGTGLWEKLFF.

CDR3 DNA: TGTGCTAGTGGTTTGGTAGAGGTCCGGGGGAGCCCCACTGAAGCTTTCTTT. Its translation is CASGLVEVRGSPTEAFF. V usage is TRBV12-5 and J usage is TRBJ1-1; the D gene is possibly TRBD1 (5 bases). Trimming stripped 0 bases from V and 4 bases from J, with 18 bases between. Germline lookup yields CDR1 LGHNT and CDR2 FRNRAP. This CDR3 region has 17 residues.

The chain recombines TRBV5-1 with TRBJ2-5, with a tentative D call TRBD2 (6 bases). The CDR3 covers 14 residues. The V end lost 2 bases, the J end lost 1 base, and 9 bases lay between the germline ends. Germline V gene lookup returns CDR1 SGHRS and CDR2 YFSETQ. The CDR3 bases are TGCGCCAGCAGCTTAAGGGACTTCCAAGAGACCCAGTACTTC. Translated, it gives CASSLRDFQETQYF.

The chain links TRBV4-3 to TRBJ2-7; TRBD2 might be the D (6 bases). This CDR3 is 15 amino acids long. Germline lookup yields CDR1 LGHNA and CDR2 YSLEER. Trimming took 5 bases from V and 0 from J, leaving 14 bases between them. The CDR3: CASSASGTSSYEQYF. CDR3 sequence (DNA): TGCGCCAGCAGCGCGTCCGGGACTTCCTCCTACGAGCAGTACTTC.

About this clone: Other DNA sequences of this sample code for an identical CDR3. The chain links TRBV28 to TRBJ2-3; a weak D match, TRBD1 (6 bases). V was clipped by 7 bases and J by 3 bases, with 8 bases between them. CDR1 and CDR2 (germline): MDHEN, SYDVKM. The CDR3 contains 12 residues. The CDR3 protein is CASTGTTDTQYF. In DNA, the CDR3 is TGTGCCAGCACAGGGACAACAGATACGCAGTATTTT.

This chain uses TRBV2 with TRBJ2-5, with TRBD1 matching 9 bases. Trimming removed 8 bases from V and 6 bases from J; junction bases left unmatched: 10. CDR1 is SNHLY, CDR2 FYNNEI, per germline. The CDR3 covers 14 residues. In nucleotides, the CDR3 is TGTGCCAGCGGCCGGGACAGGGTTTGGCAGACCCAGTACTTC. It specifies CASGRDRVWQTQYF.

The rearrangement uses TRBV6-1 and TRBJ1-3, with 8 nucleotides matching TRBD1. Unmatched junction bases numbered 4, after V lost 6 bases and J lost 3 bases. In germline, CDR1 is MNHNS, CDR2 SASEGT. CDR3 length equals 14 residues. The CDR3 loop is CASSRGQGGNTIYF. CDR3 DNA: TGTGCCAGCAGCCGAGGACAGGGTGGAAACACCATATATTTT.

This chain links TRBV7-2 with TRBJ2-5, with D perhaps matching TRBD2 (6 bases). V gave up 3 bases and J gave up 2 bases, with 19 bases separating them. The CDR3 has 17 amino acids. Looked up from germline, CDR1 is SGHTA and CDR2 is FQGNSA. CDR3 in amino acids: CASSLQVRELRQETQYF. The CDR3 bases are TGTGCCAGCAGCTTGCAAGTCCGGGAGTTAAGGCAAGAGACCCAGTACTTC. Combining the CDR3 with reference TRBV7-2 and TRBJ2-5 gives the whole variable domain GAGVSQSPSNKVTEKGKDVELRCDPISGHTALYWYRQSLGQGLEFLIYFQGNSAPDKSGLPSDRFSAERTGGSVSTLTIQRTQQEDSAVYLCASSLQVRELRQETQYFGPGTRLLVL.

On this clone: In the same sample, other DNA sequences code for this CDR3. The rearrangement links TRBV5-1 to TRBJ1-1; D is uncertain. Trimming took off 0 bases at V and 2 bases at J, with 8 bases between the two ends. This CDR3 contains 14 residues. Germline CDR1 reads SGHRS; CDR2 reads YFSETQ. DNA for the CDR3: TGCGCCAGCAGCTTGGGTCAGACTAACACTGAAGCTTTCTTT. Protein product: CASSLGQTNTEAFF.

This sequence joins TRBV6-1 and TRBJ1-2; D call uncertain. Germline lookup yields CDR1 MNHNS and CDR2 SASEGT. Trimming removed 3 bases at V and 4 bases at J, with 9 bases between. The CDR3 length is 13 residues. CDR3 coding DNA: TGTGCCAGCAGTGATCAGGATTTCTATGGCTACACCTTC. Protein product: CASSDQDFYGYTF.

CDR3 region: CASSPSPGQGRYEQYF. The DNA for the CDR3 is TGTGCCAGCAGCCCTTCACCGGGACAGGGACGCTACGAGCAGTACTTC. The rearrangement links TRBV7-2 to TRBJ2-7; 9 bases map to TRBD1. Germline CDR1 SGHTA, CDR2 FQGNSA. This CDR3 region has 16 residues. The trim removed 5 bases at V and 3 bases at J, leaving 11 bases unmatched. Complete variable domain (other parts from reference TRBV7-2 and TRBJ2-7): GAGVSQSPSNKVTEKGKDVELRCDPISGHTALYWYRQSLGQGLEFLIYFQGNSAPDKSGLPSDRFSAERTGGSVSTLTIQRTQQEDSAVYLCASSPSPGQGRYEQYFGPGTRLTVT.